This T cell receptor beta chain was identified during a study of T cell repertoires in aging, cancer and after chemotherapy (dated by TCRdb to the late 2010s). With respect to the entire study: The donors fell into six age groups ranging from 30 or younger to 70 or older, and each group had at least three individuals. In total, the full dataset held about 8.8 million TCR reads. To look at immunoaging and at how T cells reconstitute after chemotherapy, the study profiled TCR beta repertoires in peripheral blood from both healthy donors and cancer patients. A cohort of 200 to 250 cancer patients (about 93 with hematological and roughly 120 with solid cancers) was assembled, and 95 to 100 healthy donors were included as a reference group. Control TCR repertoires from healthy donors were recorded over several months to years, and clear clonal overlap was observed across re-sampling. Study-wide findings and limitations: The authors noted that the repertoire data do not allow conclusions about immunological memory after chemotherapy. Significantly lower blood TCR diversity and higher clonality were observed in untreated patients with hematological or solid cancers than in age-matched healthy donors. An increase in median generation probability over the chemotherapy interval was observed in both cancer cohorts, suggesting that the repertoire was reconstituted through rebound thymic output. In healthy donors, the decline in TCR diversity with age was mainly explained by loss of richness, whereas in cancer patients loss of evenness was also found to contribute.

Comments on this clonotype: The antigen it binds to is not known. Nothing much larger sits one base from this clone, and base qualities are not available.

The germline ends are 8 bases apart after V is trimmed by 5 bases and J by 7 bases. The CDR3 goes from the cysteine to the phenylalanine over 11 residues. The only DNA kept is the CDR3, 33 bases in frame from the first base. TCR beta rearrangements were amplified from genomic DNA isolated from peripheral blood, not from sorted cells or RNA. Rearranged TRB sequences spanning V, D and J segments were amplified in a multiplex touch-down PCR with a mixed TRB-A/B primer pool. Illumina adapters and sample indices were attached to the amplicons through two consecutive PCR reactions run with Phusion HS II polymerase. After gel purification with the NucleoSpin Gel and PCR Clean-up kit, the amplicons were checked using Qubit and an Agilent 2100 Bioanalyzer. Sequencing of libraries was carried out on an Illumina MiSeq in 600-cycle, single-indexed, paired-end runs. The authors' analysis ran thus. MiXCR versions 2.12 and 3.0.5 were used to process TRB sequences. Each unique CDR3 nucleotide sequence counted as one clone, and only productive sequences with at least two reads were retained. The repertoire metrics were Shannon diversity, evenness, clonality (calculated as one minus evenness), and diversity profiles parameterized by alpha from 0 to 5. The IGoR algorithm was used to calculate generation probabilities for clones in the paired samples taken before and after chemotherapy. TCRdb itself trimmed the public reads at Q25 with fastp, ran MiXCR and retained productive beta chains. Each entry is one CDR3 protein sequence, shown with its most common DNA and genes. TCRdb, not the authors, supplied the V and J calls. The sample contains some 7,000 distinct CDR3 sequences, roughly two fifths of them found a single time. About 15% of the sample goes to the ten largest clones.

The source of this sequence is a human donor in good health. The specimen sequenced was blood. The sequence is built from TRBV12-3 or TRBV12-4 and TRBJ1-2; confidence is insufficient to name the D gene. The nucleotide sequence reads as follows: TGTGCCAGCAGTCCTTCAGCTGGCTACACCTTC. It translates to CASSPSAGYTF.